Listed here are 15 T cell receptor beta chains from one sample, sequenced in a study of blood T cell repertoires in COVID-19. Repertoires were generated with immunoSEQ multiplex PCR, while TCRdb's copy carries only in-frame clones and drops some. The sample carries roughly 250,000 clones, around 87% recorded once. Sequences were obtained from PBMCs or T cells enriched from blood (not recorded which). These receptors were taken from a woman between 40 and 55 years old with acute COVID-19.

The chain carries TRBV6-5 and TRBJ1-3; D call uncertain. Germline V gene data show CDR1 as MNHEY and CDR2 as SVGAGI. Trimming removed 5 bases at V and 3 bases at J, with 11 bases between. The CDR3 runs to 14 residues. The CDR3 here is CASSPSRDGNTIYF. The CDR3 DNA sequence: TGTGCCAGCAGTCCCTCGCGGGATGGAAACACCATATATTTT.

CDR3 sequence: CASSRRLAGGANTGELFF. The CDR3 nucleotides read TGTGCCAGCAGCCGTCGACTAGCGGGAGGGGCGAACACCGGGGAGCTGTTTTTT. The chain links TRBV7-6 to TRBJ2-2; 14 nucleotides align to TRBD2. This CDR3 is 18 amino acids long. After removal of 5 bases from V and 0 bases from J, the junction contained 5 bases not matched to a gene. Germline V lookup: CDR1 SGHVS, CDR2 FNYEAQ.

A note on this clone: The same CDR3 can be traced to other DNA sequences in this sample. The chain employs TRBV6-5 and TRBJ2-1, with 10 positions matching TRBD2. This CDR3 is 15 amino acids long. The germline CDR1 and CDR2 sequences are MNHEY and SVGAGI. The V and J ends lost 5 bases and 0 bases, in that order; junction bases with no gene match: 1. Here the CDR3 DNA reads TGTGCCAGCAGTCCTAGCGGGAGCTCCTACAATGAGCAGTTCTTC. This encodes CASSPSGSSYNEQFF.

The DNA of the CDR3 is TGTGCCAGCAGCCAAGATAAAGGGGGCGGCTACACCTTC. Protein product: CASSQDKGGGYTF. The chain couples TRBV3-1 (or the pseudogene TRBV3-2) to TRBJ1-2; 7 bases are a match to TRBD1. The CDR3 loop spans 13 amino acids. J gave up 8 bases and V 0 bases, and 3 bases lay outside the gene matches. Germline values: CDR1 LGHDT, CDR2 YNNKEL (reference sequence).

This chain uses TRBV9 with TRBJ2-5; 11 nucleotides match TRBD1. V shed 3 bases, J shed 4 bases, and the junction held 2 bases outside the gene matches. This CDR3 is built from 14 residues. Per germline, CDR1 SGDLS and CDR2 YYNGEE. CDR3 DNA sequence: TGTGCCAGCAGCGAGGACAGGGGGCGAGAGACCCAGTACTTC. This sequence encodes CASSEDRGRETQYF. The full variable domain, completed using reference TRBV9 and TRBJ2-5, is DSGVTQTPKHLITATGQRVTLRCSPRSGDLSVYWYQQSLDQGLQFLIQYYNGEERAKGNILERFSAQQFPDLHSELNLSSLELGDSALYFCASSEDRGRETQYFGPGTRLLVL.

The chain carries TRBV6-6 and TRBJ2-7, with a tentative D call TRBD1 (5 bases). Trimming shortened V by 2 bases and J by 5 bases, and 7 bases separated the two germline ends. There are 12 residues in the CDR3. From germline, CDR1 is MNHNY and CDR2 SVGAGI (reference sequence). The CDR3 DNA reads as TGTGCCAGCAGTTACGACAGAAACGAGCAGTACTTC. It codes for CASSYDRNEQYF.

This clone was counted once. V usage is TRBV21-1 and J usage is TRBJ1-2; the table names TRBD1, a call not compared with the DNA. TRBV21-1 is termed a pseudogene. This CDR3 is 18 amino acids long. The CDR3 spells CASSKVDGRKGPNYGYTF. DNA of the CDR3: TGTGCCAGCAGCAAAGTGGATGGCAGAAAGGGGCCCAACTATGGCTACACCTTC.

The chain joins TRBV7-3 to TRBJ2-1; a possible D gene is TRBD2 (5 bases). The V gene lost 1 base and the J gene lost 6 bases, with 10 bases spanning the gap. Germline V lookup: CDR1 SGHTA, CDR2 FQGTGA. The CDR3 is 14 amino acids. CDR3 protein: CASSLIGISNEQFF. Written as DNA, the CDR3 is TGTGCCAGCAGCTTAATCGGGATCAGCAATGAGCAGTTCTTC.

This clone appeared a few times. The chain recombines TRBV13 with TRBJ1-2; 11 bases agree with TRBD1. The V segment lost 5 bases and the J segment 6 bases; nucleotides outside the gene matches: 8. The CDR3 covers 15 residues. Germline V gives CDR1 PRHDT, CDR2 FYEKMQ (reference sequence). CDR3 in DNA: TGTGCCAGCAGCCTCGGGACAGGGGGGGTCGATGGCTACACCTTC. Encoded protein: CASSLGTGGVDGYTF.

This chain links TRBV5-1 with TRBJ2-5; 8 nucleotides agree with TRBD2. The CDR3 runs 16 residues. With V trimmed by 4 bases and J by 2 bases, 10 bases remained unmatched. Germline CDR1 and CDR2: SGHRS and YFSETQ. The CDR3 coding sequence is TGCGCCAGCAGCCCCTTTAGCGGGACCGAACAAGAGACCCAGTACTTC. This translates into CASSPFSGTEQETQYF.

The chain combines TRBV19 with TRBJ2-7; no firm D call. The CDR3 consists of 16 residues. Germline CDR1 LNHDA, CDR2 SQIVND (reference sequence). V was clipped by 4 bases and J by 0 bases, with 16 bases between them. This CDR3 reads CASSTLIQVDSYEQYF. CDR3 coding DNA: TGTGCCAGTAGTACTTTAATTCAGGTTGACTCCTACGAGCAGTACTTC.

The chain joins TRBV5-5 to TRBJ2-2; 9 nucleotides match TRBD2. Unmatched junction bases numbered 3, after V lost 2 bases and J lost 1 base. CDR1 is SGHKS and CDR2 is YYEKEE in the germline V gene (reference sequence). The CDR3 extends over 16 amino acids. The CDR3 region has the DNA TGTGCCAGCAGCTTTAGGACTAGCGAGAACACCGGGGAGCTGTTTTTT. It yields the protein CASSFRTSENTGELFF.

Here the CDR3 reads CASSSREGPYNEQFF. The CDR3 DNA is TGTGCCAGCAGCTCGCGGGAGGGCCCTTACAATGAGCAGTTCTTC. The chain uses TRBV11-3 and TRBJ2-1, with 9 bases identical to TRBD2. The CDR3 loop spans 15 amino acids. After removal of 4 bases from V and 4 bases from J, the junction contained 5 bases not matched to a gene. CDR1 and CDR2 from the germline V gene are SGHNT and YENEEA.

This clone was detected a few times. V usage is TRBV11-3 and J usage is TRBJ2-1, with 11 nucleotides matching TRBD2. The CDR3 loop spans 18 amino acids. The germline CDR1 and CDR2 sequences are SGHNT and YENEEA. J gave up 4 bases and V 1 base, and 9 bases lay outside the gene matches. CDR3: CASSLGHSGRASYNEQFF. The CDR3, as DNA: TGTGCCAGCAGCTTAGGTCATAGCGGGAGGGCCTCATACAATGAGCAGTTCTTC. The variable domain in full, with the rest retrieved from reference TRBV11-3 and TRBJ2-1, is EAGVVQSPRYKIIEKKQPVAFWCNPISGHNTLYWYLQNLGQGPELLIRYENEEAVDDSQLPKDRFSAERLKGVDSTLKIQPAELGDSAVYLCASSLGHSGRASYNEQFFGPGTRLTVL.

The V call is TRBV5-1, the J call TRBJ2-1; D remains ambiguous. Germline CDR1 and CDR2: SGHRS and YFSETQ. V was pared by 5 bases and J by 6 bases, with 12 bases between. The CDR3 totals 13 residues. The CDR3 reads CASSALGLNEQFF. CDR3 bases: TGCGCCAGCAGTGCACTCGGTCTCAATGAGCAGTTCTTC.